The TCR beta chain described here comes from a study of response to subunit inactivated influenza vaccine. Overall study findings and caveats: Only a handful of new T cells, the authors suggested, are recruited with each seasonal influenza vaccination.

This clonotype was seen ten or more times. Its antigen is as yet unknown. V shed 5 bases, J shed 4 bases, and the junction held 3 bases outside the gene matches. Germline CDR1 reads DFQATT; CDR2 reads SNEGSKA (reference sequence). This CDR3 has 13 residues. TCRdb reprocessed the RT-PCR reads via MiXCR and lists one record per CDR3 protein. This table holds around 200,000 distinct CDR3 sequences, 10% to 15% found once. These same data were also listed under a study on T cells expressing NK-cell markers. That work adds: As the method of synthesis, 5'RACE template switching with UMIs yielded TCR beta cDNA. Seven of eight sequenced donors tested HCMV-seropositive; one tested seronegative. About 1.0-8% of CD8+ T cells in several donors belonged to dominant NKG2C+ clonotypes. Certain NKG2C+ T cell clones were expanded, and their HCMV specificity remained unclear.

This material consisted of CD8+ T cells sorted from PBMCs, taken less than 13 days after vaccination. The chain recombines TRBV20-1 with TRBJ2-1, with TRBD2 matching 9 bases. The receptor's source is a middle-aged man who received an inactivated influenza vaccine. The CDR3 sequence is CSARGRAYNEQFF. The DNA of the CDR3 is TGCAGTGCTCGCGGGAGGGCTTACAATGAGCAGTTCTTC.